This is a list of T cell receptor beta chains from one sample in a study of T cell responses to AZD1222 COVID-19 vaccine. Assay: immunoSEQ multiplex PCR; the TCRdb copy retains only in-frame clones and omits some. This table has around 200,000 clones, approximately 86% appearing once. The source was peripheral blood, collected on day 0 of AZD1222 vaccination. The receptors were gathered from an adult in good health. CDR3s include the opening cysteine and the closing phenylalanine or tryptophan. Fields, in order: clone size, V gene, J gene, D gene, CDR3 protein, CDR3 DNA. The D gene is left open where the match is weak. Not every row has a clone size; where given, it reads once, few, many or a size class.

clone_size: -
v_call: TRBV11-2
j_call: TRBJ1-4
d_call: -
cdr3_aa: CASSFSSDEKLFF
cdr3_nt: TGTGCCAGCAGCTTCTCCTCGGATGAAAAACTGTTTTTT

clone_size: once
v_call: TRBV9
j_call: TRBJ1-6
d_call: TRBD1
cdr3_aa: CASSVAFQGGSPLHF
cdr3_nt: TGTGCCAGCAGCGTAGCTTTCCAGGGGGGCTCACCCCTCCACTTT

clone_size: once
v_call: TRBV12-3/TRBV12-4
j_call: TRBJ2-7
d_call: TRBD1
cdr3_aa: CASSTGATNEQYF
cdr3_nt: TGTGCCAGCAGCACAGGGGCGACCAACGAGCAGTACTTC

clone_size: once
v_call: TRBV5-1
j_call: TRBJ2-3
d_call: -
cdr3_aa: CASSQEGLSTDTQYF
cdr3_nt: TGCGCCAGCAGTCAAGAGGGCCTCAGCACAGATACGCAGTATTTT

clone_size: -
v_call: TRBV14
j_call: TRBJ1-2
d_call: TRBD1
cdr3_aa: CASSQSGGQGYGYTF
cdr3_nt: TGTGCCAGCAGCCAGTCAGGGGGCCAAGGGTATGGCTACACCTTC

clone_size: -
v_call: TRBV7-9
j_call: TRBJ2-3
d_call: TRBD2
cdr3_aa: CASSHRLAGATDTQYF
cdr3_nt: TGTGCCAGCAGCCATAGACTAGCGGGGGCGACAGATACGCAGTATTTT

clone_size: few
v_call: TRBV28
j_call: TRBJ2-7
d_call: TRBD2
cdr3_aa: CASRWASYSGEKDEQYF
cdr3_nt: TGTGCCAGCAGGTGGGCCTCATATAGCGGGGAAAAGGACGAGCAGTACTTC

clone_size: -
v_call: TRBV19
j_call: TRBJ2-1
d_call: TRBD2
cdr3_aa: CASRSGGAYNEQFF
cdr3_nt: TGTGCCAGTAGAAGCGGGGGGGCCTACAATGAGCAGTTCTTC

clone_size: -
v_call: TRBV9
j_call: TRBJ1-3
d_call: -
cdr3_aa: CASSVSSPGNTIYF
cdr3_nt: TGTGCCAGCAGCGTAAGTTCCCCCGGAAACACCATATATTTT

clone_size: -
v_call: TRBV29-1
j_call: TRBJ1-5
d_call: TRBD1
cdr3_aa: CSVPAGTGWNQPQHF
cdr3_nt: TGCAGCGTCCCAGCCGGGACAGGGTGGAATCAGCCCCAGCATTTT

clone_size: -
v_call: TRBV14
j_call: TRBJ1-3
d_call: -
cdr3_aa: CASSQTYSGNTIYF
cdr3_nt: TGTGCCAGCAGCCAAACATATTCTGGAAACACCATATATTTT

clone_size: -
v_call: TRBV11-2
j_call: TRBJ2-1
d_call: -
cdr3_aa: CASSLDRAEQFF
cdr3_nt: TGTGCCAGCAGCTTAGACAGGGCTGAGCAGTTCTTC

clone_size: -
v_call: TRBV24-1
j_call: TRBJ2-2
d_call: -
cdr3_aa: CATSDAPSVPGELFF
cdr3_nt: TGTGCCACCAGTGATGCCCCATCGGTTCCGGGGGAGCTGTTTTTT

clone_size: -
v_call: TRBV12-3/TRBV12-4
j_call: TRBJ2-5
d_call: -
cdr3_aa: CASSNGGETQYF
cdr3_nt: TGTGCCAGCAGTAACGGGGGAGAGACCCAGTACTTC

clone_size: -
v_call: TRBV29-1
j_call: TRBJ2-3
d_call: TRBD1
cdr3_aa: CSVGTGDPSDTQYF
cdr3_nt: TGCAGCGTTGGGACAGGGGACCCCTCAGATACGCAGTATTTT

clone_size: -
v_call: TRBV4-2
j_call: TRBJ1-2
d_call: -
cdr3_aa: CASSQDDRSGYGYTF
cdr3_nt: TGTGCCAGCAGCCAAGATGACAGGAGTGGCTATGGCTACACCTTC

clone_size: -
v_call: TRBV3-1/TRBV3-2
j_call: TRBJ2-5
d_call: TRBD2
cdr3_aa: CASSQAAAGGQETQYF
cdr3_nt: TGTGCCAGCAGCCAAGCAGCCGCGGGGGGTCAAGAGACCCAGTACTTC

clone_size: -
v_call: TRBV6-2/TRBV6-3
j_call: TRBJ2-7
d_call: -
cdr3_aa: CASSPPGTSYEQYF
cdr3_nt: TGTGCCAGCAGCCCCCCCGGCACCTCCTACGAGCAGTACTTC

clone_size: -
v_call: TRBV5-1
j_call: TRBJ2-5
d_call: TRBD1
cdr3_aa: CASSISGTADQYF
cdr3_nt: TGCGCCAGCAGCATATCCGGGACAGCTGACCAGTACTTC

clone_size: -
v_call: TRBV10-3
j_call: TRBJ2-1
d_call: -
cdr3_aa: CAIGRGGRLGSNEQFF
cdr3_nt: TGTGCCATCGGGCGAGGAGGGCGCCTAGGGAGCAATGAGCAGTTCTTC

clone_size: -
v_call: TRBV13
j_call: TRBJ2-6
d_call: -
cdr3_aa: CASSWRSGANVLTF
cdr3_nt: TGTGCCAGCAGCTGGCGTTCTGGGGCCAACGTCCTGACTTTC

clone_size: -
v_call: TRBV29-1
j_call: TRBJ1-5
d_call: -
cdr3_aa: CSVAVSFSNQPQHF
cdr3_nt: TGCAGCGTTGCTGTGTCATTTAGCAATCAGCCCCAGCATTTT

clone_size: -
v_call: TRBV11-3
j_call: TRBJ2-3
d_call: -
cdr3_aa: CASSGGNVADTQYF
cdr3_nt: TGTGCCAGCAGCGGGGGAAATGTGGCAGATACGCAGTATTTT

clone_size: -
v_call: TRBV28
j_call: TRBJ1-5
d_call: -
cdr3_aa: CASSLFGRSLFNQPQHF
cdr3_nt: TGTGCCAGCAGTTTATTCGGCAGGAGCCTGTTCAATCAGCCCCAGCATTTT

clone_size: few
v_call: TRBV3-1/TRBV3-2
j_call: TRBJ1-1
d_call: TRBD1
cdr3_aa: CASSQWDRAEAFF
cdr3_nt: TGTGCCAGCAGCCAGTGGGACAGGGCTGAAGCTTTCTTT

clone_size: -
v_call: TRBV5-1
j_call: TRBJ2-7
d_call: TRBD1
cdr3_aa: CASSPGTGLEQYF
cdr3_nt: TGCGCCAGCAGCCCCGGGACAGGCCTGGAGCAGTACTTC

clone_size: -
v_call: TRBV9
j_call: TRBJ2-2
d_call: TRBD1
cdr3_aa: CASSAPGQGETGELFF
cdr3_nt: TGTGCCAGCAGCGCGCCGGGACAGGGAGAAACCGGGGAGCTGTTTTTT

clone_size: -
v_call: TRBV7-2
j_call: TRBJ2-7
d_call: -
cdr3_aa: CASSRGEAGAYEQYF
cdr3_nt: TGTGCCAGCAGCCGGGGGGAGGCAGGGGCCTACGAGCAGTACTTC

clone_size: once
v_call: TRBV5-1
j_call: TRBJ2-1
d_call: TRBD2
cdr3_aa: CASSFPTGGSYNEQFF
cdr3_nt: TGCGCCAGCAGCTTCCCCACCGGGGGGTCCTACAATGAGCAGTTCTTC

clone_size: -
v_call: TRBV7-2
j_call: TRBJ2-7
d_call: -
cdr3_aa: CASSSTGATYEQYF
cdr3_nt: TGTGCCAGCAGCTCGACAGGCGCCACCTACGAGCAGTACTTC

clone_size: -
v_call: TRBV24-1
j_call: TRBJ2-7
d_call: -
cdr3_aa: CATSDESPYEQYF
cdr3_nt: TGTGCCACCAGTGATGAATCTCCCTACGAGCAGTACTTC

clone_size: -
v_call: TRBV9
j_call: TRBJ1-1
d_call: -
cdr3_aa: CASSPGGTVNTEAFF
cdr3_nt: TGTGCCAGCAGCCCGGGGGGGACGGTGAACACTGAAGCTTTCTTT

clone_size: once
v_call: TRBV4-1
j_call: TRBJ2-7
d_call: -
cdr3_aa: CASSRPGSGNEQYF
cdr3_nt: TGCGCCAGCAGCAGGCCGGGATCAGGAAACGAGCAGTACTTC

clone_size: -
v_call: TRBV2
j_call: TRBJ2-1
d_call: TRBD2
cdr3_aa: CASLAGDDYNEQFF
cdr3_nt: TGTGCCAGCCTAGCGGGAGACGACTACAATGAGCAGTTCTTC

clone_size: -
v_call: TRBV13
j_call: TRBJ2-7
d_call: TRBD2
cdr3_aa: CASSQLALSYEQYF
cdr3_nt: TGTGCCAGCAGCCAACTAGCGCTCTCCTACGAGCAGTACTTC

clone_size: few
v_call: TRBV3-1/TRBV3-2
j_call: TRBJ1-1
d_call: -
cdr3_aa: CASTLLGGGYTEAFF
cdr3_nt: TGTGCCAGCACCCTTTTAGGGGGGGGCTACACTGAAGCTTTCTTT

clone_size: -
v_call: TRBV28
j_call: TRBJ1-1
d_call: -
cdr3_aa: CASSPPGLLNTEAFF
cdr3_nt: TGTGCCAGCAGTCCTCCGGGACTCTTGAACACTGAAGCTTTCTTT

clone_size: -
v_call: TRBV3-1/TRBV3-2
j_call: TRBJ1-5
d_call: TRBD1
cdr3_aa: CASSLGTDNQPQHF
cdr3_nt: TGTGCCAGCAGCCTGGGGACAGACAATCAGCCCCAGCATTTT

clone_size: -
v_call: TRBV7-3
j_call: TRBJ2-3
d_call: -
cdr3_aa: CASSINTGDTQYF
cdr3_nt: TGTGCCAGCAGCATAAACACGGGGGATACGCAGTATTTT

clone_size: -
v_call: TRBV28
j_call: TRBJ1-1
d_call: TRBD1
cdr3_aa: CASSFLRDRGTEAFF
cdr3_nt: TGTGCCAGCAGTTTCCTCCGGGACAGGGGCACTGAAGCTTTCTTT

clone_size: once
v_call: TRBV6-2/TRBV6-3
j_call: TRBJ2-5
d_call: -
cdr3_aa: CASSVLETQYF
cdr3_nt: TGTGCCAGCAGTGTCTTGGAGACCCAGTACTTC

clone_size: -
v_call: TRBV7-3
j_call: TRBJ2-1
d_call: -
cdr3_aa: CASSPPGQGGNEQFF
cdr3_nt: TGTGCCAGCAGCCCCCCGGGGCAGGGGGGGAATGAGCAGTTCTTC

clone_size: -
v_call: TRBV9
j_call: TRBJ1-1
d_call: TRBD1
cdr3_aa: CASSVEIGGANTEAFF
cdr3_nt: TGTGCCAGCAGCGTAGAGATAGGGGGCGCAAACACTGAAGCTTTCTTT

clone_size: -
v_call: TRBV7-9
j_call: TRBJ2-7
d_call: -
cdr3_aa: CASSLSPKMLEQYF
cdr3_nt: TGTGCCAGCAGCTTATCTCCGAAAATGCTGGAGCAGTACTTC

clone_size: -
v_call: TRBV5-4
j_call: TRBJ2-7
d_call: -
cdr3_aa: CASSLSEKSPSDEQYF
cdr3_nt: TGTGCCAGCAGCTTGTCGGAAAAGAGCCCATCCGACGAGCAGTACTTC

clone_size: -
v_call: TRBV28
j_call: TRBJ2-2
d_call: -
cdr3_aa: CASSSDLNTGELFF
cdr3_nt: TGTGCCAGCAGTTCGGACTTAAACACCGGGGAGCTGTTTTTT

clone_size: -
v_call: TRBV5-8
j_call: TRBJ1-5
d_call: -
cdr3_aa: CASSSTLGNQPQHF
cdr3_nt: TGTGCCAGCAGCTCTACCCTGGGCAATCAGCCCCAGCATTTT

clone_size: -
v_call: TRBV11-2
j_call: TRBJ2-1
d_call: TRBD2
cdr3_aa: CASSRTSGGIPYNEQFF
cdr3_nt: TGTGCCAGCAGCCGGACTAGCGGGGGGATCCCCTACAATGAGCAGTTCTTC

clone_size: -
v_call: TRBV7-8
j_call: TRBJ1-3
d_call: -
cdr3_aa: CASSWDNGNTIYF
cdr3_nt: TGTGCCAGCAGCTGGGACAATGGAAACACCATATATTTT

clone_size: -
v_call: TRBV3-1/TRBV3-2
j_call: TRBJ1-6
d_call: TRBD1
cdr3_aa: CASRTGGNSPLHF
cdr3_nt: TGTGCCAGCAGGACAGGGGGCAATTCACCCCTCCACTTT

clone_size: -
v_call: TRBV3-1/TRBV3-2
j_call: TRBJ2-2
d_call: -
cdr3_aa: CASSQAGANTGELFF
cdr3_nt: TGTGCCAGCAGCCAAGCCGGGGCGAACACCGGGGAGCTGTTTTTT

clone_size: -
v_call: TRBV4-1
j_call: TRBJ1-6
d_call: -
cdr3_aa: CASSQDDQGHKRSPLHF
cdr3_nt: TGCGCCAGCAGCCAAGATGACCAGGGACATAAGCGCTCACCCCTCCACTTT

clone_size: -
v_call: TRBV6-1
j_call: TRBJ2-1
d_call: TRBD2
cdr3_aa: CASSEGGWEGGNNEQFF
cdr3_nt: TGTGCCAGCAGTGAAGGTGGGTGGGAGGGCGGAAACAATGAGCAGTTCTTC

clone_size: once
v_call: TRBV5-1
j_call: TRBJ1-2
d_call: -
cdr3_aa: CASSLAVENYGYTF
cdr3_nt: TGCGCCAGCAGCTTGGCCGTAGAGAACTATGGCTACACCTTC

clone_size: -
v_call: TRBV9
j_call: TRBJ1-1
d_call: -
cdr3_aa: CASSVAPDLRNTEAFF
cdr3_nt: TGTGCCAGCAGCGTAGCCCCCGATCTCAGGAACACTGAAGCTTTCTTT

clone_size: few
v_call: TRBV7-2
j_call: TRBJ2-3
d_call: TRBD2
cdr3_aa: CASSSSAGESDTQYF
cdr3_nt: TGTGCCAGCAGCTCTTCAGCGGGAGAATCAGATACGCAGTATTTT

clone_size: -
v_call: TRBV14
j_call: TRBJ2-2
d_call: -
cdr3_aa: CASSRGVGLTGELFF
cdr3_nt: TGTGCCAGCAGTCGGGGAGTGGGCCTCACCGGGGAGCTGTTTTTT

clone_size: -
v_call: TRBV4-2
j_call: TRBJ1-5
d_call: -
cdr3_aa: CASSQGQSNQPQHF
cdr3_nt: TGTGCCAGCAGCCAAGGGCAGAGCAATCAGCCCCAGCATTTT

clone_size: -
v_call: TRBV28
j_call: TRBJ2-3
d_call: -
cdr3_aa: CASSLGLFNPYF
cdr3_nt: TGTGCCAGCAGTCTAGGACTGTTTAATCCGTATTTT

clone_size: -
v_call: TRBV9
j_call: TRBJ1-3
d_call: -
cdr3_aa: CASSVGGNSGNTIYF
cdr3_nt: TGTGCCAGCAGCGTAGGCGGCAACTCTGGAAACACCATATATTTT